The rows below give T cell receptor beta chains drawn from one sample of a study of blood T cell repertoires in COVID-19. The data were produced by immunoSEQ multiplex PCR, yet TCRdb's version contains in-frame clones alone and is incomplete. Here the sample spans 200,000 to 250,000 clones, 75% to 85% being singletons. Sequenced input: peripheral blood. All receptors derive from a woman between 25 and 40 years old with COVID-19, enrolled during active disease. Both conserved end residues are part of each CDR3. Fields, in order: V gene, J gene, CDR3 protein.

V gene: TRBV4-1
J gene: TRBJ1-2
CDR3 protein: CASSQVRTGTGYTF

V gene: TRBV7-9
J gene: TRBJ1-2
CDR3 protein: CASSLVPDRAYYGYTF

V gene: TRBV19
J gene: TRBJ2-7
CDR3 protein: CASTPRASGRTEQYF

V gene: TRBV11-2
J gene: TRBJ2-1
CDR3 protein: CASSLTRDRGYNEQFF

V gene: TRBV4-3
J gene: TRBJ2-3
CDR3 protein: CASRARRDRHTDTQYF

V gene: TRBV7-9
J gene: TRBJ2-7
CDR3 protein: CASSLLAGRSSYEQYF

V gene: TRBV5-1
J gene: TRBJ2-3
CDR3 protein: CASSSGQGGTDTQYF

V gene: TRBV2
J gene: TRBJ2-7
CDR3 protein: CASIGGLYEQYF

V gene: TRBV27
J gene: TRBJ1-1
CDR3 protein: CASRPGGAGTEAFF

V gene: TRBV19
J gene: TRBJ2-7
CDR3 protein: CASSIGYGSYEQYF

V gene: TRBV24-1
J gene: TRBJ1-5
CDR3 protein: CATSDPYLRSGMGQPQHF

V gene: TRBV18
J gene: TRBJ1-5
CDR3 protein: CASSPEGGGYSNQPQHF

V gene: TRBV4-3
J gene: TRBJ2-7
CDR3 protein: CASSQAVQGHFYEQYF

V gene: TRBV3-1/TRBV3-2
J gene: TRBJ1-2
CDR3 protein: CASSQGSGLRYGYTF

V gene: TRBV19
J gene: TRBJ1-5
CDR3 protein: CASSTSGAQPQHF

V gene: TRBV3-1/TRBV3-2
J gene: TRBJ2-7
CDR3 protein: CASSRGTGGLQGTYEQYF